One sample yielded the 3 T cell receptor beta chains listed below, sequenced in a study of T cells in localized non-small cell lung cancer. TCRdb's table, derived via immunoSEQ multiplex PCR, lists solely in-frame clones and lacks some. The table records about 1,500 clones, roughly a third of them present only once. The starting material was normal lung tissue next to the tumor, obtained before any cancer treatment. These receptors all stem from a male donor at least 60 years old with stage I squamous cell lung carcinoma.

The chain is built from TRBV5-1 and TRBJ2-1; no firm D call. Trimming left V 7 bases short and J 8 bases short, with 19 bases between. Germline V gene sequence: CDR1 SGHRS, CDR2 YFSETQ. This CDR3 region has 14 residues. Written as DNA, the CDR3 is TGCGCCAGCGCAGTATACCCCACTTCGGATGAGCAGTTCTTC. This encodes CASAVYPTSDEQFF.

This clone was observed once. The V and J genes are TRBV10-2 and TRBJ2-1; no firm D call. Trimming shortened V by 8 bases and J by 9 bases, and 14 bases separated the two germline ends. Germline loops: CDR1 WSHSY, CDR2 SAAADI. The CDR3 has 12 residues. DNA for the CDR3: TGCGCCAGCGGTGGTGTGGAAAGTGAGCAGTTCTTC. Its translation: CASGGVESEQFF.

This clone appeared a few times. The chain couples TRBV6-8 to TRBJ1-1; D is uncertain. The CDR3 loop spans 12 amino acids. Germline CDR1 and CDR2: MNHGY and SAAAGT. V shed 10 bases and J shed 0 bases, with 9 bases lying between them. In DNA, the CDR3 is TGTGCCATCAGCAGGTTGAACACTGAAGCTTTCTTT. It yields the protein CAISRLNTEAFF.